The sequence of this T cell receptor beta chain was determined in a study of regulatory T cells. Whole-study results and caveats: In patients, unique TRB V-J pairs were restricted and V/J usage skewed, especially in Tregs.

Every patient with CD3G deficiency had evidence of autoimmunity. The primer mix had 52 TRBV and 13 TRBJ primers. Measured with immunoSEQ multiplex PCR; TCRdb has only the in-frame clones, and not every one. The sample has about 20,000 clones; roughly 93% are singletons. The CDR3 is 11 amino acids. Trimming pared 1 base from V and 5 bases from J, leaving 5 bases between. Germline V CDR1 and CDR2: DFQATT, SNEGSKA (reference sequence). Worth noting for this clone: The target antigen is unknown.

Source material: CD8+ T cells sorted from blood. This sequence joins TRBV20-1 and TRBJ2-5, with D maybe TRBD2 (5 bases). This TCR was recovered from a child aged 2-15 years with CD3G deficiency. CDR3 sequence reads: CSARGEETQYF. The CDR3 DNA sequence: TGCAGTGCTAGAGGGGAGGAGACCCAGTACTTC.